This TCR beta chain came from a study of T cell changes during pregnancy in multiple sclerosis. Assay: immunoSEQ multiplex PCR; the TCRdb copy retains only in-frame clones and omits some. The repertoire holds 120,000 or so clones, with approximately 93% as singletons. This CDR3 is 13 amino acids long. Germline CDR1 reads SGHNT; CDR2 reads YYREEE (reference sequence). Trimming shortened V by 0 bases and J by 7 bases, and 10 bases separated the two germline ends. The TCR comes from a female donor with multiple sclerosis, enrolled in a pregnancy study. The V gene is TRBV5-4, the J gene TRBJ1-1; no clear D gene. The sequencing used peripheral blood, collected before pregnancy. The CDR3 DNA follows: TGTGCCAGCAGCTTGGCGGGAGGGATTGAAGCTTTCTTT. Its protein is CASSLAGGIEAFF. The full variable domain, with the rest looked up from reference TRBV5-4 and TRBJ1-1, is ETGVTQSPTHLIKTRGQQVTLRCSSQSGHNTVSWYQQALGQGPQFIFQYYREEENGRGNFPPRFSGLQFPNYSSELNVNALELDDSALYLCASSLAGGIEAFFGQGTRLTVV.